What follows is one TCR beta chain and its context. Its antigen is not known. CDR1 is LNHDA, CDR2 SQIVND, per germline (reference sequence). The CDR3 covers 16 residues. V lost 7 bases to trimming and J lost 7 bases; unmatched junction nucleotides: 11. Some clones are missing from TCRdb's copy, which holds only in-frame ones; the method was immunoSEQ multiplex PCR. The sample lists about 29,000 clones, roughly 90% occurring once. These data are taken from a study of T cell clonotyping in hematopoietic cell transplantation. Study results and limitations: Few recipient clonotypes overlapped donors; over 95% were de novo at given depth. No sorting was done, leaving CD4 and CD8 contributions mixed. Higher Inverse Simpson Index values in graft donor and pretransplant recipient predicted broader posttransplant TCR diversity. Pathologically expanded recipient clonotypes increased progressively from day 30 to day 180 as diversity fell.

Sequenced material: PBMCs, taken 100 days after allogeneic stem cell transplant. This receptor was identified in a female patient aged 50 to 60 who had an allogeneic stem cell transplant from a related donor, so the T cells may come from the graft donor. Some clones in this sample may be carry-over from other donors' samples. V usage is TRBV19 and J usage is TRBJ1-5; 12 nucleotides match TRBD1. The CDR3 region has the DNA TGTGCCAGTACTTCCATCGGGACAGGGGGCCAACAGCCCCAGCATTTT. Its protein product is CASTSIGTGGQQPQHF.